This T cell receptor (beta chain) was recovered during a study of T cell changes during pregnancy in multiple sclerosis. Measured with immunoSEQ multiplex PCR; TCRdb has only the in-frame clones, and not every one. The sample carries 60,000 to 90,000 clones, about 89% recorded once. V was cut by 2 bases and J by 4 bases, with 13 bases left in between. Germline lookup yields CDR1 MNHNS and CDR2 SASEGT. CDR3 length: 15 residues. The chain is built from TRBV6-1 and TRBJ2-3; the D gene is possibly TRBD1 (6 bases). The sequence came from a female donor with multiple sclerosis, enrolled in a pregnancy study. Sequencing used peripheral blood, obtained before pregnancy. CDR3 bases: TGTGCCAGCAGTGAATCGGAACAGGGCGCAGATACGCAGTATTTT. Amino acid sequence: CASSESEQGADTQYF.